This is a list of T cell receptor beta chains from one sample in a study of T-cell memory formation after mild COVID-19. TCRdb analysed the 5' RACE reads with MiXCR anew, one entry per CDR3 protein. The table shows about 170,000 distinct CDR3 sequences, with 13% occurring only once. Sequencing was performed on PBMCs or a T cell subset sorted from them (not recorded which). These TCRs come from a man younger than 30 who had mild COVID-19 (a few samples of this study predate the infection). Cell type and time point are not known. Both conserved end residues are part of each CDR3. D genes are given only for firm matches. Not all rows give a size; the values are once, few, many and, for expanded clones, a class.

DNA: TGTGCCAGCAGCCAGTACAGGGGCCGCTATGGCTACACCTTC
CDR3: CASSQYRGRYGYTF
D: TRBD1
size: few
V: TRBV3-1
J: TRBJ1-2

DNA: TGTGCCAGCAGCTTAGGAAGTGGACAGGGGAAGACGCAGTATTTT
CDR3: CASSLGSGQGKTQYF
D: TRBD1
size: few
V: TRBV11-2
J: TRBJ2-3

DNA: TGCGCCAGTCGGACGGACCCTAGCACAGATACGCAGTATTTT
CDR3: CASRTDPSTDTQYF
D: -
size: few
V: TRBV5-1
J: TRBJ2-3

DNA: TGTGCCAGCGCAAGGGACAACGCCTACGAGCAGTACTTC
CDR3: CASARDNAYEQYF
D: -
size: few
V: TRBV6-1
J: TRBJ2-7

DNA: TGCGCCAGCAGTGAGGAAGGGACAGGGTCTAAGCTGTTTTTT
CDR3: CASSEEGTGSKLFF
D: TRBD1
size: -
V: TRBV10-1
J: TRBJ2-2

DNA: TGCGCCAGCAGCCAGGAGGTTCAGGTCCAAGAGACCCAGTACTTC
CDR3: CASSQEVQVQETQYF
D: -
size: -
V: TRBV5-1
J: TRBJ2-5

DNA: TGTGCCAGCTCACCGAGCCTAGCGGGGAACAATGAGCAGTTCTTC
CDR3: CASSPSLAGNNEQFF
D: TRBD2
size: -
V: TRBV18
J: TRBJ2-1

DNA: TGTGCCAGCAGTTACCTAGGGGAGAATTCACCCCTCCACTTT
CDR3: CASSYLGENSPLHF
D: -
size: few
V: TRBV6-5
J: TRBJ1-6

DNA: TGTGCCAGCAGCCCGATTGATAGACCGAAAGAGCAGTTCTTC
CDR3: CASSPIDRPKEQFF
D: -
size: few
V: TRBV28
J: TRBJ2-1

DNA: TGTGCCAGCAGCCAAGCTGGTGAGGGTGAGCAGTTCTTC
CDR3: CASSQAGEGEQFF
D: -
size: -
V: TRBV4-2
J: TRBJ2-1

DNA: TGTGCCAGCAGGCCTAGCGGAGCAGCAGATACGCAGTATTTT
CDR3: CASRPSGAADTQYF
D: TRBD2
size: few
V: TRBV7-3
J: TRBJ2-3

DNA: TGTGCCACCAGCAGAGATTTTGCGGGGGCGGGAGAGACCCAGTACTTC
CDR3: CATSRDFAGAGETQYF
D: -
size: -
V: TRBV15
J: TRBJ2-5

DNA: TGTGCCACCATGCCACGGGACGGATACGCGACAGAGACCCAGTACTTC
CDR3: CATMPRDGYATETQYF
D: -
size: few
V: TRBV10-3
J: TRBJ2-5

DNA: TGTGCCAGCAGCTGGACAGGTGGGGACACTGAAGCTTTCTTT
CDR3: CASSWTGGDTEAFF
D: TRBD1
size: many
V: TRBV12-3/TRBV12-4
J: TRBJ1-1

DNA: TGTGCCAGCAGCTTAGAGCGGGGAAGATCCTATGGCTACACCTTC
CDR3: CASSLERGRSYGYTF
D: -
size: many
V: TRBV7-2
J: TRBJ1-2

DNA: TGTGCCAGCAGCTTTTCTGGCCCGGATTCTAACACCATATATTTT
CDR3: CASSFSGPDSNTIYF
D: -
size: -
V: TRBV7-9
J: TRBJ1-3

DNA: TGCAGTGCTCGGGACCGCTACACCGGGGAGCTGTTTTTT
CDR3: CSARDRYTGELFF
D: -
size: -
V: TRBV20-1
J: TRBJ2-2